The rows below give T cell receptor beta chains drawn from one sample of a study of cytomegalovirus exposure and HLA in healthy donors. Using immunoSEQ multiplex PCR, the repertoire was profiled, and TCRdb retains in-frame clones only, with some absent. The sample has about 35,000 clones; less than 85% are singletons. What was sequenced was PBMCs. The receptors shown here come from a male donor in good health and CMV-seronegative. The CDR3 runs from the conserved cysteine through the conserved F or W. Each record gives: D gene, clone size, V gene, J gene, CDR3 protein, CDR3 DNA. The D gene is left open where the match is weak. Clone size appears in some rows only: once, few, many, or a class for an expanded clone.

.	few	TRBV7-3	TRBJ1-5	CASSLNPGEPQHF	TGTGCCAGCAGCTTGAACCCGGGGGAGCCCCAGCATTTT
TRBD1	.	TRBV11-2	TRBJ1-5	CASSTGQVNQPQHF	TGTGCCAGCAGCACGGGACAGGTCAATCAGCCCCAGCATTTT
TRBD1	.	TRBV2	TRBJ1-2	CASSGQGAGGYTF	TGTGCCAGCAGTGGACAGGGGGCCGGTGGCTACACCTTC
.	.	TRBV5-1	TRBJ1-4	CASSPGQTEKLFF	TGCGCCAGCAGCCCTGGACAGACAGAAAAACTGTTTTTT
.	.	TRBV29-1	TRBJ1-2	CSVEGGQSLFYGYTF	TGCAGCGTTGAGGGCGGACAGTCGTTATTCTATGGCTACACCTTC
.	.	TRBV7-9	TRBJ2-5	CASSRGETQYF	TGTGCCAGCAGCCGCGGAGAGACCCAGTACTTC
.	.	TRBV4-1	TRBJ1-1	CASSQARENTEAFF	TGCGCCAGCAGCCAAGCCCGAGAGAACACTGAAGCTTTCTTT
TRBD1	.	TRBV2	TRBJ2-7	CASSGLGTGVYEQYF	TGTGCCAGCAGTGGGTTAGGGACAGGGGTTTACGAGCAGTACTTC
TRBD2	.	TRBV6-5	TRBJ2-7	CASSRTSGRAYEQYF	TGTGCCAGCAGTCGGACTAGCGGGAGGGCCTACGAGCAGTACTTC
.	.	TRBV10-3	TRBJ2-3	CAISKEVRGTSTDTQYF	TGTGCCATCAGCAAAGAGGTCAGGGGAACTAGCACAGATACGCAGTATTTT
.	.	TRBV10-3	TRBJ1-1	CAISESNLDSWGKQAFF	TGTGCCATCAGTGAGTCGAACCTGGACAGTTGGGGGAAACAAGCTTTCTTT
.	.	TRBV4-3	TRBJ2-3	CASSQESGSTQYF	TGCGCCAGCAGCCAAGAATCGGGGAGTACGCAGTATTTT
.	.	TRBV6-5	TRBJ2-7	CASSYLGVQGSYEQYF	TGTGCCAGCAGTTACCTGGGCGTCCAGGGCTCCTACGAGCAGTACTTC
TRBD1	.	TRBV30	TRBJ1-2	CAWSQDREDGYTF	TGTGCCTGGAGCCAGGACAGGGAGGATGGCTACACCTTC
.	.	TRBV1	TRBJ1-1	CTSSHFDRVSWMNTEAFF	TGCACCAGCAGCCATTTCGACAGGGTAAGCTGGATGAACACTGAAGCTTTCTTT
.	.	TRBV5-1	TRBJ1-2	CASSFGGKDYGYTF	TGCGCCAGCAGCTTTGGGGGCAAGGACTATGGCTACACCTTC
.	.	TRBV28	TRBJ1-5	CASSPREGLSNQPQHF	TGTGCCAGCAGTCCCCGGGAGGGCCTTAGCAATCAGCCCCAGCATTTT
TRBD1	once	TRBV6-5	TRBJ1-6	CASSYSTGAGNSPLHF	TGTGCCAGCAGTTACTCTACAGGGGCTGGCAATTCACCCCTCCACTTT
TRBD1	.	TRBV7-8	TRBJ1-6	CASSLGGQSSYNSPLHF	TGTGCCAGCAGCTTAGGGGGACAGAGCTCCTATAATTCACCCCTCCACTTT
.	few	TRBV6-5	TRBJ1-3	CASSYSGGSGNTIYF	TGTGCCAGCAGTTACTCCGGGGGATCTGGAAACACCATATATTTT
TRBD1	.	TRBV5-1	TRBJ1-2	CASSLRQGDGDTF	TGCGCCAGCAGCCTCAGACAGGGAGATGGAGACACCTTC
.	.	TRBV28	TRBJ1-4	CASSRRGATNEKLFF	TGTGCCAGCAGCCGCCGGGGAGCAACTAATGAAAAACTGTTTTTT
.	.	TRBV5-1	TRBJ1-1	CASSHDSHEAFF	TGCGCCAGCAGTCACGACAGTCACGAAGCTTTCTTT
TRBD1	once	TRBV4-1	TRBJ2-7	CASSQVLGQGTYEQYF	TGCGCCAGCAGCCAAGTGCTGGGACAGGGTACCTACGAGCAGTACTTC
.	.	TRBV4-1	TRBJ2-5	CASSQPPGETQYF	TGCGCCAGCAGCCAACCACCCGGGGAGACCCAGTACTTC
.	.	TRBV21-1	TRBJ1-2	CASSKRGWGYTF	TGTGCCAGCAGCAAAAGGGGTTGGGGCTACACCTTC
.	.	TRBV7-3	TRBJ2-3	CASSQPASGTDTQYF	TGTGCCAGCAGCCAGCCGGCTAGCGGCACAGATACGCAGTATTTT
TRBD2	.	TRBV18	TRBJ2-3	CASSSGRGSPDTQYF	TGTGCCAGCTCGTCGGGTCGCGGGAGCCCAGATACGCAGTATTTT
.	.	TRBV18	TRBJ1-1	CASSHGGGPGSTEAFF	TGTGCCAGCTCACACGGCGGGGGACCGGGGAGCACTGAAGCTTTCTTT
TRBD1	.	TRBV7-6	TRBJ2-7	CASSPYPTGGAQYF	TGTGCCAGCAGCCCATATCCGACAGGGGGCGCGCAGTACTTC
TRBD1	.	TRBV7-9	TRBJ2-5	CASSLLTQGRRETQYF	TGTGCCAGCAGCTTACTTACACAGGGGCGCAGGGAGACCCAGTACTTC
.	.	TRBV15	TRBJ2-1	CATRDGLAFYNEQFF	TGTGCCACGAGAGACGGACTTGCGTTCTACAATGAGCAGTTCTTC
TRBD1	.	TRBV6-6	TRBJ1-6	CASREQGNNSPLHF	TGTGCCAGCAGAGAACAGGGGAATAATTCACCCCTCCACTTT
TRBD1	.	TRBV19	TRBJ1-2	CASSIAWDRGIDYTF	TGTGCCAGTAGTATAGCTTGGGACAGGGGAATCGACTACACCTTC
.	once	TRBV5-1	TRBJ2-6	CASSVEGARYSGANVLTF	TGCGCCAGCAGCGTGGAGGGGGCACGGTACTCTGGGGCCAACGTCCTGACTTTC
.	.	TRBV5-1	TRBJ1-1	CASSLESEAFF	TGCGCCAGCAGCTTAGAGAGTGAAGCTTTCTTT
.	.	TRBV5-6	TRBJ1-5	CASSLGVTVSNQPQHF	TGTGCCAGCAGCTTGGGGGTCACAGTTAGCAATCAGCCCCAGCATTTT
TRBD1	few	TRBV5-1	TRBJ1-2	CASSLDRGEIDGYTF	TGCGCCAGCAGCTTGGACAGGGGCGAAATAGACGGCTACACCTTC
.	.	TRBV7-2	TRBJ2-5	CASSPPPAGNQETQYF	TGTGCCAGCAGCCCACCCCCAGCAGGGAACCAAGAGACCCAGTACTTC
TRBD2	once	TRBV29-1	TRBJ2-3	CSVAPGGRGDTQYF	TGCAGCGTTGCCCCCGGAGGGAGGGGAGATACGCAGTATTTT
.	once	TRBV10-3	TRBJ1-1	CAISENGGEGTEAFF	TGTGCCATCAGTGAAAACGGGGGGGAAGGAACTGAAGCTTTCTTT
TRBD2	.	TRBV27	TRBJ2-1	CASSREPRGFNEQFF	TGTGCCAGCAGTCGGGAGCCGCGGGGGTTCAATGAGCAGTTCTTC
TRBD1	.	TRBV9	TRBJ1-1	CASSEGQVNTEAFF	TGTGCCAGCAGCGAGGGACAGGTGAACACTGAAGCTTTCTTT
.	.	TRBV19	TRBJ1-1	CASSIDRGNTEAFF	TGTGCCAGTAGTATAGACAGGGGGAACACTGAAGCTTTCTTT
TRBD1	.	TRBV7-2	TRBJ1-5	CASSLASGGSGQPQHF	TGTGCCAGCAGCTTAGCCTCAGGGGGCTCTGGTCAGCCCCAGCATTTT
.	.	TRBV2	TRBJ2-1	CASSDRSRGASYNEQFF	TGTGCCAGCAGTGATCGATCTCGCGGGGCATCCTACAATGAGCAGTTCTTC
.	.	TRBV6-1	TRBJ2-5	CASSEALQAIQETQYF	TGTGCCAGCAGTGAAGCGCTTCAGGCGATACAAGAGACCCAGTACTTC
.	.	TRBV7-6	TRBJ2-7	CASSLVGDREQYF	TGTGCCAGCAGCTTAGTAGGGGATCGCGAGCAGTACTTC
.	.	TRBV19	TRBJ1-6	CASQEGVSLHF	TGTGCCAGCCAAGAAGGGGTCTCCCTCCACTTT
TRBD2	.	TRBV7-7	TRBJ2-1	CASSPTSGAYNEQFF	TGTGCTAGCAGTCCTACTAGCGGGGCCTACAATGAGCAGTTCTTC
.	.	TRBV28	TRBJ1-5	CASSLQGTQPQHF	TGTGCCAGCAGTTTACAGGGGACTCAGCCCCAGCATTTT
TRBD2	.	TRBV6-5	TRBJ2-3	CASSYGGGGTDTQYF	TGTGCCAGCAGTTATGGGGGGGGTGGTACAGATACGCAGTATTTT
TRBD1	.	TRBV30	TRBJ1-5	CAWTGGTVNQPQHF	TGTGCCTGGACAGGCGGGACAGTAAATCAGCCCCAGCATTTT
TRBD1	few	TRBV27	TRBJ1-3	CASSDRGLAQSGNTIYF	TGTGCCAGCAGTGACAGGGGGCTGGCACAGTCTGGAAACACCATATATTTT
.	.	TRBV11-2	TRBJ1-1	CASSRQADTEAFF	TGTGCCAGCAGTAGACAGGCAGACACTGAAGCTTTCTTT
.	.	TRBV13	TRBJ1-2	CASSLDRGSNGYTF	TGTGCCAGCAGCTTAGATAGGGGGTCAAATGGCTACACCTTC